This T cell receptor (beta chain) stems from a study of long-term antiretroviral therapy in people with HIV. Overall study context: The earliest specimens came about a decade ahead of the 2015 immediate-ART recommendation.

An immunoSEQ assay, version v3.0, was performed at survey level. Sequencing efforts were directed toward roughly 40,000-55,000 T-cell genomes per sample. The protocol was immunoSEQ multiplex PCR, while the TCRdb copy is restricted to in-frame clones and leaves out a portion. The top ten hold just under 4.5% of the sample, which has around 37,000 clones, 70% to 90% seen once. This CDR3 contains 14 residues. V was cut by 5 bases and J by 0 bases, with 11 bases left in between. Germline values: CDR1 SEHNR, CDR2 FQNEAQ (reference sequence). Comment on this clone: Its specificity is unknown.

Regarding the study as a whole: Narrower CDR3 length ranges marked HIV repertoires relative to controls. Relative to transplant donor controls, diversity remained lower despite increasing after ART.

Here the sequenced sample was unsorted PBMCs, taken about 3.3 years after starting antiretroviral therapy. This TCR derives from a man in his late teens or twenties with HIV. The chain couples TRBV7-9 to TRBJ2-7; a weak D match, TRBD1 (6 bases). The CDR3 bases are TGTGCCAGCAGCATGGACAGCGTCTCCTACGAGCAGTACTTC. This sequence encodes CASSMDSVSYEQYF.